This TCR beta chain was sequenced for a study of response to subunit inactivated influenza vaccine. TCRdb re-called the RT-PCR reads through MiXCR, storing one row per CDR3 protein. This sample has 800,000 or so distinct CDR3 sequences; over 20% occur once, and the top ten carry roughly 10%. This clonotype was seen only a few times. Its antigen is undetermined. Whole-study results and caveats: The authors put forward the suggestion that each seasonal influenza vaccination may bring in only a limited number of new T cells.

V lost 7 bases, J lost 9 bases, and 5 bases stayed unmatched. Per the germline V gene, CDR1 is SEHNR and CDR2 is FQNEAQ (reference sequence). The CDR3 has 13 residues. Specimen: PBMCs from blood, collected around 5 days after vaccination. The gene calls are TRBV7-9 and TRBJ2-2; 10 positions match TRBD2. This receptor was identified in a man aged 45 to 65 who received an inactivated influenza vaccine. CDR3 in amino acids: CASTLAGDRELFF. For the CDR3, the DNA is TGTGCCAGCACCCTAGCGGGAGACAGGGAGCTGTTTTTT.